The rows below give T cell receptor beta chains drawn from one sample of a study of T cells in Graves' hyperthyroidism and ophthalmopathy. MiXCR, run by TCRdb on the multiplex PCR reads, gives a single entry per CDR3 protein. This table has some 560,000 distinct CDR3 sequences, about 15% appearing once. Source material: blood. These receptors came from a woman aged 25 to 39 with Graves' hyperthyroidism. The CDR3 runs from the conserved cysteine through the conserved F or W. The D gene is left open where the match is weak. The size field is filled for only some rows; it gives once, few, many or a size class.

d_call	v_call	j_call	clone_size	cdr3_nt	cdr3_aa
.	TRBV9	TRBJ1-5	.	TGTGCCAGCAGCCGCGGTTGGGGTTTCAATCAGCCCCAGCATTTT	CASSRGWGFNQPQHF
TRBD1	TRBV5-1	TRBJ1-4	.	TGCGCCAGCAGTCAGTATGGACAGGCCTCGGAAAAACTGTTTTTT	CASSQYGQASEKLFF
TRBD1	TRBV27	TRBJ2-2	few	TGTGCCAGCAGTTTATCGAGGAATAAAAAAAGGGGGCAAGGGATCGGGGAGCTGTTTTTT	CASSLSRNKKRGQGIGELFF
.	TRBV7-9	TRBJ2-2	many	TGTGCCAGCAGCTTAAGGCTAGCTAGTGCCGGGGAGCTGTTTTTT	CASSLRLASAGELFF
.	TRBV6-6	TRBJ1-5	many	TGTGCCAGCAGTTACGGTCGGGGGCCGGGGAATCAGCCCCAGCATTTT	CASSYGRGPGNQPQHF
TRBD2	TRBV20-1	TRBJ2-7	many	TGCAGTGCACTCGCGGCTAGCGGCTCCTACGAGCAGTACTTC	CSALAASGSYEQYF
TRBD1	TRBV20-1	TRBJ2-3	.	TGCAGTGCTAGTTGGACAGGGGCGGCAGATACGCAGTATTTT	CSASWTGAADTQYF
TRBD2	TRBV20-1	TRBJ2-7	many	TGCAGTGCTAGGGGGGCTAGCGGGGAACACTACGAGCAGTACTTC	CSARGASGEHYEQYF
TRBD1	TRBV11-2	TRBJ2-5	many	TGTGCCAGCAGCTTATGGACAGGGGGCCAAGAGACCCAGTACTTC	CASSLWTGGQETQYF
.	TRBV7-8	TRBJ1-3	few	TGTGCCAGCAGCACACCACAGGGCTCTGGAAACACCATATATTTT	CASSTPQGSGNTIYF
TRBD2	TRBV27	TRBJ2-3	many	TGTGCCAGCAGTCTCCTAGCGGGAGTGGTTGGCACAGATACGCAGTATTTT	CASSLLAGVVGTDTQYF
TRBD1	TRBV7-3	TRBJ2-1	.	TGTGCCAGCAGCTTAAGTTTTGACAGGGAGATGTTCTTC	CASSLSFDREMFF
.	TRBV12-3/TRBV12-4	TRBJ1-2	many	TGTGCCAGCAGCTGGGGAGGGCTCCAAGGCTATGGCTACACCTTC	CASSWGGLQGYGYTF
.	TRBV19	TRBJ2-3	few	TGTGCCAGTAGCCTCGGCTTCCCCGATACGCAGTATTTT	CASSLGFPDTQYF
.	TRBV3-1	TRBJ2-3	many	TGTGCCAGCAGCCTCCTCGGGACTCAAGACTGGGATACGCAGTATTTT	CASSLLGTQDWDTQYF
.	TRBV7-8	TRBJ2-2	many	TGTGCCAGCAGCTTATTTGCCAGGGACGGCACCGGGGAGCTGTTTTTT	CASSLFARDGTGELFF
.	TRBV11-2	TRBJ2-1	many	TGTGCCAGCAGCCTCCAGGTGGACACTAGTGAGCAGTTCTTC	CASSLQVDTSEQFF
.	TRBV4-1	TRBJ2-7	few	TGCGCCAGCAGCCAGGACAGACTAATCTACGAGCAGTACTTC	CASSQDRLIYEQYF
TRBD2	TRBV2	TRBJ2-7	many	TGTGCCAGCAGTGAAGGTGGGCGGGGGTCCTACGAGCAGTACTTC	CASSEGGRGSYEQYF
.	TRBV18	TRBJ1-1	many	TGTGCCAGCTCACCACAACAGGGACGGACTGAAGCTTTCTTT	CASSPQQGRTEAFF
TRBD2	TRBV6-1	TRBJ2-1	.	TGTGCCAGCAGGCCCGGACTAGGTCCGTACAATGAGCAGTTCTTC	CASRPGLGPYNEQFF
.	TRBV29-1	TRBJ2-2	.	TGCAGCGTACGGGCCGCGAACACCGGGGAGCTGTTTTTT	CSVRAANTGELFF
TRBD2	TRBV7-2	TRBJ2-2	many	TGTGCCAGCAGCTGGGGACTAGCGGGAGCCACCGGGGAGCTGTTTTTT	CASSWGLAGATGELFF
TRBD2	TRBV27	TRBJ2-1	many	TGTGCCAGCAGTCGACTAGCTTCTAATGAGCAGTTCTTC	CASSRLASNEQFF
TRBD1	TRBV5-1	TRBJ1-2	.	TGTGCCAGCAGCTTGAATCCCATCGGGACAGGCAGCGGCTACACCTTC	CASSLNPIGTGSGYTF
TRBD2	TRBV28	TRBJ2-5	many	TGTGCCAGCAGTTCCGAGCGGGACTATTCCTCCCAGTACTTC	CASSSERDYSSQYF
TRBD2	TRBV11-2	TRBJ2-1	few	TGTGCCAGCAGACTCCACGCGGGAGATTACAATGAGCAGTTCTTC	CASRLHAGDYNEQFF
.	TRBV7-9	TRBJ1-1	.	TGTGCCAGCAGCGAAAAGGGCAGGAGTGGGGACACTGAAGCTTTCTTT	CASSEKGRSGDTEAFF
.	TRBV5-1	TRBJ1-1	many	TGCGCCAGCAGCACCTTTATGAACACTGAAGCTTTCTTT	CASSTFMNTEAFF
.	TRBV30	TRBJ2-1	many	TGTGCCTGGAGTGAAACTAGACACTGGGGGTACAATGAGCAGTTCTTC	CAWSETRHWGYNEQFF
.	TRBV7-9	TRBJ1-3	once	TGTGCCAGCGGACAGAGGAGCTCTGGAAACACCATATATTTT	CASGQRSSGNTIYF
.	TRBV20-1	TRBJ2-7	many	TGCAGTGCTGGGGCGGACAACGAACCCCCCGGATACGAGCAGTACTTC	CSAGADNEPPGYEQYF
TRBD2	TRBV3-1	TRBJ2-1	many	TGTGCCAGCAGCCAAGGAACTAGCGGGACTACCGGGGCCAATGAGCAGTTCTTC	CASSQGTSGTTGANEQFF
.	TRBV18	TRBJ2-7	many	TGTGCCAGCTCACCACGGATTGCCATGGACGAGCAGTACTTC	CASSPRIAMDEQYF
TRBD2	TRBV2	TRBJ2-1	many	TGTGCCAGCAGTGGTAAAGAAACCACCGGGAGGTCCTATGAGCAGTTCTTC	CASSGKETTGRSYEQFF
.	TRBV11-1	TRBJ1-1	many	TGTGCCAGCAGCTTAGACGGGGGTCGAACTGAAGCTTTCTTT	CASSLDGGRTEAFF
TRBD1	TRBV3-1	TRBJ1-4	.	TGTGCCACGACCCCCGGGACAGGGGCAACTAATGAAAAACTGTTTTTT	CATTPGTGATNEKLFF
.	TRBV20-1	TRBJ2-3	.	TGCAGTGCTCTAAGGTCGAAGCGACTCTTCACAGATACGCAGTATTTT	CSALRSKRLFTDTQYF
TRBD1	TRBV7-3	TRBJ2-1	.	TGTGCCAGCAGCTTAATGACAGGGGGTAATGAGCAGTTCTTC	CASSLMTGGNEQFF
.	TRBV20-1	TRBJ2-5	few	TGCAGTCGGACAGTGCAAGAGACCCAGTACTTC	CSRTVQETQYF
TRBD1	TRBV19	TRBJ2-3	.	TGTGCCAGTAGTATCTTACGAGCGGACAGGGACACAGATACGCAGTATTTT	CASSILRADRDTDTQYF